One and the same sample provided the 6 T cell receptor beta chains below, sequenced in a study of blood T cell repertoires in COVID-19. Clones were sequenced by immunoSEQ multiplex PCR, and TCRdb holds only the in-frame ones, with some missing. Here the sample spans about 110,000 clones, around 80% being singletons. The sequenced sample consisted of peripheral blood. All receptors come from an elderly man with COVID-19, enrolled during active disease.

This chain connects TRBV24-1 to TRBJ2-5; a possible D gene is TRBD2 (7 bases). CDR1 is KGHDR and CDR2 is SFDVKD in the germline V gene. Trimming stripped 5 bases from V and 4 bases from J, with 22 bases between. The CDR3 spans 17 residues. This CDR3 is CATSGGQKAGYGETQYF. Here the CDR3 DNA reads TGTGCCACCAGTGGCGGACAGAAAGCGGGATACGGAGAGACCCAGTACTTC.

This chain uses TRBV20-1 with TRBJ2-3; the D is unclear. Germline V gene data show CDR1 as DFQATT and CDR2 as SNEGSKA (reference sequence). V dropped 3 bases and J dropped 9 bases, with 10 bases sitting between them. The CDR3 spans 11 residues. CDR3 in amino acids: CSARKASTQYF. CDR3 nucleotides: TGCAGTGCTAGGAAAGCGTCCACGCAGTATTTT.

In its sample, this clone was seen once. This chain joins TRBV9 and TRBJ1-4; D unclear. The CDR3 is 15 amino acids. Germline values: CDR1 SGDLS, CDR2 YYNGEE. Trimming took off 4 bases at V and 0 bases at J, with 10 bases between the two ends. Here the CDR3 reads CASSPTPATNEKLFF. The CDR3 DNA sequence: TGTGCCAGCAGCCCTACCCCTGCAACTAATGAAAAACTGTTTTTT.

The chain is built from TRBV5-1 and TRBJ2-5, with 7 bases that match TRBD1. Per germline, CDR1 SGHRS and CDR2 YFSETQ. The length of the CDR3 is 14 residues. V shed 4 bases and J 5 bases; nucleotides not matched to a gene: 8. The CDR3 nucleotides are TGCGCCAGCAGCCCCAATGACAGGGCTGAGACCCAGTACTTC. It encodes CASSPNDRAETQYF.

V and J are TRBV15 and TRBJ2-1; D possibly corresponds to TRBD2 (6 bases). Germline-derived CDR1 and CDR2 are LNHNV and YYDKDF (reference sequence). Trimming took off 0 bases at V and 4 bases at J, with 16 bases between the two ends. The CDR3 runs to 17 residues. The DNA for the CDR3 is TGTGCCACCAGCAGAGATCGTGCGGGGTCCTTTTACAATGAGCAGTTCTTC. Its translation is CATSRDRAGSFYNEQFF.

The chain is built from TRBV3-1 (or the pseudogene TRBV3-2) and TRBJ2-7; D might be TRBD1 (5 bases). The V gene lost 0 bases and the J gene lost 10 bases, with 13 bases spanning the gap. CDR3 length: 13 residues. The V gene's germline CDR1 is LGHDT and CDR2 YNNKEL (reference sequence). In nucleotides, the CDR3 is TGTGCCAGCAGCCAAGAAGGGGCCTTAAATCAGTACTTC. It is translated as CASSQEGALNQYF.